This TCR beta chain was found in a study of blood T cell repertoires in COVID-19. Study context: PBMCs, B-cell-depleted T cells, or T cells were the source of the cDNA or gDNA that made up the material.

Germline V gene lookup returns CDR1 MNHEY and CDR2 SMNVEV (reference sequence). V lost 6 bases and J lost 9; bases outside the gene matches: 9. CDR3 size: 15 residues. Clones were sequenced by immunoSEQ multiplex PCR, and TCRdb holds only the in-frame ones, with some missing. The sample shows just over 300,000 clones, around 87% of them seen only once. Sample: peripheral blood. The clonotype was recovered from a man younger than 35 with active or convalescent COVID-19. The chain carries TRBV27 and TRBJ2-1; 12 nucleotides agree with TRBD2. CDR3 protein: CASRILAGGGGEQFF. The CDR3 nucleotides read TGTGCCAGCAGAATACTAGCGGGAGGCGGGGGTGAGCAGTTCTTC.